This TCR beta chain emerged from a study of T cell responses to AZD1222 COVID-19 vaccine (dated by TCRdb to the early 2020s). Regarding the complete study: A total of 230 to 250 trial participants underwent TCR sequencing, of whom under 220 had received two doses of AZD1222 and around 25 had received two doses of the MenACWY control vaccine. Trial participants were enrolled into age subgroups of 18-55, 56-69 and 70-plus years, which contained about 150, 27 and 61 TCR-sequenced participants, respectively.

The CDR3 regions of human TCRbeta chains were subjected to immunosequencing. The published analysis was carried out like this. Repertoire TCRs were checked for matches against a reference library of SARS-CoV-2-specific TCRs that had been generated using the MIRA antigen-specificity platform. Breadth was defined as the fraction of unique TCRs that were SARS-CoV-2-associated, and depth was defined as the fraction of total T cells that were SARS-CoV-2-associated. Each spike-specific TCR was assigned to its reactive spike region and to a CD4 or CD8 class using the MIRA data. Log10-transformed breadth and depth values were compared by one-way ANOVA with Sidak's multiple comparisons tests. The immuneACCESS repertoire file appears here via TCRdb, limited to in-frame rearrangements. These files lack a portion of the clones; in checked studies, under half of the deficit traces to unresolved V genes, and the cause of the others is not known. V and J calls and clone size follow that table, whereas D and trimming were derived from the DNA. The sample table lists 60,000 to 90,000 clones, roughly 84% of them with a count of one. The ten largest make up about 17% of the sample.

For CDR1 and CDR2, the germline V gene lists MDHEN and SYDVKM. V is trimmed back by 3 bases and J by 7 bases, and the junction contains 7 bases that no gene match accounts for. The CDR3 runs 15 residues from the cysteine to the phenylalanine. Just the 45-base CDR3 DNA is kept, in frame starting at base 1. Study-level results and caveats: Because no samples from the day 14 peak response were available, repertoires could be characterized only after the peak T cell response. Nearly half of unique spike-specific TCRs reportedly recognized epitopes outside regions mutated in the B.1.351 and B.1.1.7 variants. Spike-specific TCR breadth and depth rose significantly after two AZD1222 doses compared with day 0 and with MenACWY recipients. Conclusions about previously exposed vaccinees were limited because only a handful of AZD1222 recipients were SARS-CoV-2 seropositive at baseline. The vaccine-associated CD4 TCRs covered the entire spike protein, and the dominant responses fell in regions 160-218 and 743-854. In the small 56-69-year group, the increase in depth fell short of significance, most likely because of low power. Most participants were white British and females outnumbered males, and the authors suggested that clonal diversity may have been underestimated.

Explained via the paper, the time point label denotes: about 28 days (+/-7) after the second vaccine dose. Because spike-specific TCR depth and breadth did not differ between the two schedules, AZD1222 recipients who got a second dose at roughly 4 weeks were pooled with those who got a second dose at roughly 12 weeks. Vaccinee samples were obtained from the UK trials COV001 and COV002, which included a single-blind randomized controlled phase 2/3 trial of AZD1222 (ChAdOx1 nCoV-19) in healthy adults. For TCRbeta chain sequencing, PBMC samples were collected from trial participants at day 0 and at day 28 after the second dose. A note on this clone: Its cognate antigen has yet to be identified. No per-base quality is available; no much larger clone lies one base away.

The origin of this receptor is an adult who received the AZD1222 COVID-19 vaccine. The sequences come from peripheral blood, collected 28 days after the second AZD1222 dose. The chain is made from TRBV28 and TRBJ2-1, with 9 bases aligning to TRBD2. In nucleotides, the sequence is TGTGCCAGCAGTTTGAGGCGGGGGGGCTCGAATGAGCAGTTCTTC. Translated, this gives CASSLRRGGSNEQFF.